Detailed here is one T cell receptor beta chain. The table lists this clonotype with a few counts. Which antigen it targets is not known. No base quality information exists; no much larger clone differs at one position. Libraries came from 5' RACE. For sequencing, an Illumina HiSeq 2500 was employed. A second PCR of roughly 7 to 11 cycles was performed with a sample-barcoded 5' primer and a J-beta primer mix. A template-switch 5' adaptor carrying 12 random nucleotides introduced a unique molecular identifier onto each TCR beta cDNA molecule. Each sample yielded at least 2.5 million CDR3-containing paired-end reads. First-strand cDNA synthesis was performed from all RNA using the Mint cDNA synthesis kit, with priming by a TRBC-specific oligonucleotide. Following uracil-DNA glycosylase treatment, all cDNA underwent a first 18-cycle PCR with the universal primers M1SS and BC2_uni_R. As for the authors' bioinformatics: For normalization, 1 million high-quality reads, each with a distinct molecular identifier, were randomly selected from each sample. Reads sharing molecular identifiers were discarded rather than binned into consensus sequences. MiTCR, run with a Q25 quality threshold and the strictest error-elimination algorithm, handled CDR3 identification, clonotype clustering and error correction. A nonparametric unseen species model with Euler transformation was used to estimate a lower bound on total TCR beta diversity. TCRdb reran the public reads through fastp at Q25 and MiXCR, keeping productive beta chains. Entries that share a CDR3 protein sequence are merged under the most common genes and DNA. TCRdb, not the authors, supplied the V and J calls. This sample gives fewer than 2,000,000 distinct CDR3 sequences in total; 30% to 40% of them show up just once. Approximately 10% of the sample rests with the top ten.

This sample was taken from a study of blood T cells in healthy people across ages (dated by TCRdb to about 2015). For context, the study as a whole: In model experiments, roughly one uniquely barcoded TCR beta cDNA molecule per two T cells was captured by template switching. The study analyzed two additional independent replicas of 1 million unique cDNA reads from the same blood draw for two donors, one aged 18 to 30 and one aged 80 or older. Donors were grouped into four age groups: young (average approximately 16 years), middle-aged (approximately 41), aged (roughly 67) and long-lived (just over 80). Age-related changes in TCR beta repertoire diversity were measured in the study by deep sequencing normalized with unique cDNA molecular identifiers. Donors of different ages were randomly distributed across sequencing lanes to avoid experimental bias.

Points the paper makes about the study in general: Compared with the aged group, more naive CD4+ T cells, fewer expanded clones and increased TCR diversity were shown by the long-lived group, suggesting age selection. As age increased, observed TCR beta diversity per million T cells dropped in a roughly linear way, and a significant reduction was already evident by age around 41. Because profiling used bulk unsorted PBMCs, naive and antigen-experienced compartments could not be compared conclusively. A strong correlation was found between observed TCR beta diversity and the percentage of naive T cells measured by flow cytometry. Estimates of total diversity based on one million sequenced T cells were considered lower bounds and underestimates. Because donor CMV infection status was unknown, age-related changes in expanded clonotypes were potentially confounded.

V is clipped by 6 bases and J by 10 bases, and the sequence between their germline boundaries is 10 bases long. The germline V gene encodes CDR1 SNHLY and CDR2 FYNNEI. Taken from cysteine to phenylalanine, the CDR3 has 12 residues. The CDR3 DNA has 36 bases and is translated from base 1. Donors were a few dozen systemically healthy Caucasian individuals from Russia aged 6 to 90 years. Ten milliliters of peripheral blood were drawn from each donor into EDTA-treated Vacutainer tubes. Ficoll-Paque density-gradient centrifugation was used to isolate PBMCs, with at least 6 million per sample. Total RNA, at least 6 micrograms per sample, was extracted from PBMCs with Trizol reagent. For every donor, an aliquot of PBMCs went through flow cytometry to measure the percentages of naive CD45RAhigh/CD27high T cells.

The receptor chain draws on TRBV2 and TRBJ1-6, with no reliable assignment of the D segment. Sequenced material: blood. This sequence was found in a woman in her twenties or thirties in good health. This receptor carries the CDR3 CASSETASPLHF. The nucleotides are TGTGCCAGCAGCGAAACAGCATCACCCCTCCACTTT.